Here is one T cell receptor beta chain with its context. Its antigen remains unidentified. This record comes from a study of graft-versus-host responses after intestinal transplantation. Study-level information: Grafts that recipients had were multivisceral, liver-intestinal, or isolated intestinal transplants.

TCRdb's copy holds only in-frame clones and misses some; the assay was immunoSEQ multiplex PCR. Of about 88,000 clones listed, just under 95% are singletons. From germline, CDR1 is SGHRS and CDR2 YFSETQ. The junction had 10 bases not matched to a gene; V was cut back by 4 bases and J by 0 bases. The CDR3 is 17 residues long. V usage is TRBV5-1 and J usage is TRBJ2-1, with 7 positions matching TRBD2. The starting material was unstimulated CD4+ T cells sorted from spleen or lymph node cells, obtained before intestinal transplant. The receptor comes from a human donor who received an intestinal transplant. The CDR3 nucleotides read TGCGCCAGCAGCCCGCGTAGTCTAGCGGTCTCCTACAATGAGCAGTTCTTC. This gives the protein CASSPRSLAVSYNEQFF. The complete variable domain, with remaining parts taken from reference TRBV5-1 and TRBJ2-1, reads KAGVTQTPRYLIKTRGQQVTLSCSPISGHRSVSWYQQTPGQGLQFLFEYFSETQRNKGNFPGRFSGRQFSNSRSEMNVSTLELGDSALYLCASSPRSLAVSYNEQFFGPGTRLTVL.